The rows below give T cell receptor beta chains drawn from one sample of a study of blood T cell repertoires in COVID-19. Only in-frame clones appear in the TCRdb table, and some are missing; sequencing was by immunoSEQ multiplex PCR. The repertoire holds 400,000 to 450,000 clones, with 70% to 90% as singletons. The sample taken for sequencing was peripheral blood. Receptors originate from a man aged 18-30 years with COVID-19, enrolled during active disease. Both conserved end residues are part of each CDR3. The order of the fields is CDR3 protein, CDR3 DNA, clone size, D gene, J gene, V gene. The D gene is left open where the match is weak. Rows give clone size only sometimes, using once, few, many, or a class for an expanded clone.

CASSNFATNEKLFF | TGTGCCAGTAGTAATTTCGCAACTAATGAAAAACTGTTTTTT | . | . | TRBJ1-4 | TRBV19
CASSLPGVAGAWGSPLHF | TGTGCCAGTAGTCTCCCAGGCGTGGCAGGGGCTTGGGGTTCACCCCTCCACTTT | . | . | TRBJ1-6 | TRBV19
CASSSSWESQETQYF | TGTGCCAGCAGCTCGAGTTGGGAGTCCCAAGAGACCCAGTACTTC | . | . | TRBJ2-5 | TRBV11-1
CASSSEGYLLGEQFF | TGTGCCAGCTCCTCCGAGGGTTATCTGCTAGGTGAGCAGTTCTTC | . | . | TRBJ2-1 | TRBV6-5
CASSRSSYEQYF | TGTGCCAGTAGCCGCAGCTCCTACGAGCAGTACTTC | . | . | TRBJ2-7 | TRBV19
CASSLGWGGNEQFF | TGTGCCAGCAGCTTAGGTTGGGGGGGAAATGAGCAGTTCTTC | . | TRBD2 | TRBJ2-1 | TRBV7-2
CASSQRLAGTGELFF | TGTGCCAGCAGCCAGCGGCTAGCTGGCACCGGGGAGCTGTTTTTT | . | . | TRBJ2-2 | TRBV14
CASSNQGSNSPLHF | TGTGCCAGCAGCAATCAGGGTTCTAATTCACCCCTCCACTTT | . | . | TRBJ1-6 | TRBV9
CASRRTGLNQPQHF | TGTGCCAGCAGACGGACAGGACTTAATCAGCCCCAGCATTTT | . | TRBD1 | TRBJ1-5 | TRBV27
CASSQVVNTEAFF | TGCGCCAGCAGCCAAGTAGTGAACACTGAAGCTTTCTTT | once | . | TRBJ1-1 | TRBV4-1
CASSLRGGQADTQYF | TGCGCCAGCAGCTTGCGGGGGGGCCAAGCAGATACGCAGTATTTT | . | TRBD2 | TRBJ2-3 | TRBV5-1
CASRSLTTNEKLFF | TGTGCCAGCAGGTCGTTAACAACTAATGAAAAACTGTTTTTT | . | . | TRBJ1-4 | TRBV2
CASSLGGPYNEQFF | TGTGCCAGCAGCTTGGGGGGGCCCTACAATGAGCAGTTCTTC | . | . | TRBJ2-1 | TRBV7-9
CASSEGLAGVDTQYF | TGTGCCAGCAGCGAGGGACTAGCGGGAGTAGATACGCAGTATTTT | . | TRBD2 | TRBJ2-3 | TRBV7-9
CASSFSLRSGYNEQFF | TGTGCCAGCAGCTTTTCCCTTCGAAGCGGCTACAATGAGCAGTTCTTC | . | . | TRBJ2-1 | TRBV7-6
CASSDLTGWEETQYF | TGCGCCAGCAGTGATTTAACAGGGTGGGAAGAGACCCAGTACTTC | . | . | TRBJ2-5 | TRBV10-2
CASSVEAGMNTEAFF | TGTGCCAGCAGCGTAGAGGCAGGAATGAACACTGAAGCTTTCTTT | . | . | TRBJ1-1 | TRBV9
CASGTANSYEQYF | TGTGCCAGCGGGACAGCCAATTCCTACGAGCAGTACTTC | few | TRBD1 | TRBJ2-7 | TRBV27
CASSLGSGFELMDQPQHF | TGTGCCAGCAGCTTAGGGTCAGGGTTTGAGCTCATGGATCAGCCCCAGCATTTT | . | . | TRBJ1-5 | TRBV7-7
CASSLAGVIEQYF | TGTGCCAGCAGTTTAGCGGGAGTTATCGAGCAGTACTTC | . | . | TRBJ2-7 | TRBV12-3/TRBV12-4
CASSEGRGLGRYEQYF | TGTGCCAGCAGTGAAGGAAGGGGGCTTGGAAGGTACGAGCAGTACTTC | . | TRBD1 | TRBJ2-7 | TRBV2
CASRDRGYNSPLHF | TGTGCCAGCAGGGACAGGGGCTATAATTCACCCCTCCACTTT | . | TRBD1 | TRBJ1-6 | TRBV13
CASSPGVAGAVTQYF | TGTGCCAGCAGCCCGGGGGTAGCGGGAGCAGTTACGCAGTATTTT | . | TRBD2 | TRBJ2-3 | TRBV7-9
CASSLGGLAGDTGELFF | TGTGCCAGCAGCTTGGGGGGACTAGCGGGAGACACCGGGGAGCTGTTTTTT | . | TRBD2 | TRBJ2-2 | TRBV5-4
CASSVLSQGAGELFF | TGTGCCAGCAGTGTGTTGAGCCAAGGGGCCGGGGAGCTGTTTTTT | . | . | TRBJ2-2 | TRBV2
CASRPTSGRAGEQYF | TGTGCCAGCAGGCCTACTAGCGGGAGGGCAGGCGAGCAGTACTTC | . | TRBD2 | TRBJ2-7 | TRBV6-5
CSASTSSGSIGEQFF | TGCAGTGCTAGTACATCTAGCGGGAGTATAGGTGAGCAGTTCTTC | . | TRBD2 | TRBJ2-1 | TRBV20-1
CASSQVGFTEAFF | TGCGCCAGCAGCCAAGTTGGCTTCACTGAAGCTTTCTTT | . | . | TRBJ1-1 | TRBV4-1
CASSKWTGEYEQYF | TGTGCCAGCAGTAAGTGGACAGGGGAATACGAGCAGTACTTC | . | TRBD1 | TRBJ2-7 | TRBV6-5
CASSQDVTYTGELFF | TGCGCCAGCAGCCAAGATGTGACTTACACCGGGGAGCTGTTTTTT | . | . | TRBJ2-2 | TRBV4-1
CASSLGGVFDYGYTF | TGTGCCAGCAGCTTAGGGGGGGTGTTCGACTATGGCTACACCTTC | . | . | TRBJ1-2 | TRBV11-2
CASSLASIGELFF | TGTGCCAGCAGCTTAGCGTCAATCGGGGAGCTGTTTTTT | . | . | TRBJ2-2 | TRBV7-9
CASSPSGTSSRETQYF | TGCGCCAGCTCACCATCCGGGACTAGCTCACGAGAGACCCAGTACTTC | . | TRBD2 | TRBJ2-5 | TRBV10-1
CASSQGQGPNTEAFF | TGCGCCAGCAGCCAAGGACAGGGCCCGAACACTGAAGCTTTCTTT | . | TRBD1 | TRBJ1-1 | TRBV4-1
CASSTGQGFWETQYF | TGCGCCAGCAGCACTGGACAGGGCTTCTGGGAGACCCAGTACTTC | once | TRBD1 | TRBJ2-5 | TRBV10-2
CASSLDREEKLFF | TGTGCCAGCAGCCTCGACAGGGAGGAAAAACTGTTTTTT | . | TRBD1 | TRBJ1-4 | TRBV7-9
CASSLGLAGGISYNEQFF | TGCGCCAGCAGCTTGGGGCTAGCGGGAGGTATCTCCTACAATGAGCAGTTCTTC | . | TRBD2 | TRBJ2-1 | TRBV5-1
CASSWRGDTGELFF | TGTGCCAGCAGCTGGAGGGGTGACACCGGGGAGCTGTTTTTT | few | . | TRBJ2-2 | TRBV6-5
CASSSSGGASEQFF | TGTGCCAGCAGCTCTAGCGGGGGGGCCTCTGAGCAGTTCTTC | . | TRBD2 | TRBJ2-1 | TRBV6-4
CASSLYSLYGYTF | TGTGCCAGCAGCTTGTACAGTCTCTATGGCTACACCTTC | once | . | TRBJ1-2 | TRBV5-4
CASSWDGTGGTRGYTF | TGCGCCAGCAGCTGGGACGGGACAGGGGGCACAAGAGGCTACACCTTC | . | TRBD1 | TRBJ1-2 | TRBV5-1
CSVGVRGTTNNEQFF | TGCAGCGTTGGGGTTCGGGGGACTACAAACAATGAGCAGTTCTTC | . | TRBD2 | TRBJ2-1 | TRBV29-1
CATSDPGDPQETQYF | TGTGCCACCAGTGATCCAGGGGACCCCCAAGAGACCCAGTACTTC | . | . | TRBJ2-5 | TRBV24-1
CASSGGRDPYNEQFF | TGTGCCAGCTCCGGGGGGCGGGATCCCTACAATGAGCAGTTCTTC | . | . | TRBJ2-1 | TRBV3-1/TRBV3-2
CASSQAGLYNSPLHF | TGCGCCAGCAGCCAAGCCGGACTGTATAATTCACCCCTCCACTTT | . | . | TRBJ1-6 | TRBV4-1
CASSQDFRGEKLFF | TGTGCCAGCAGCCAAGATTTTCGGGGTGAAAAACTGTTTTTT | . | . | TRBJ1-4 | TRBV7-9
CSVEDLASQRTDTQYF | TGCAGCGTTGAAGACTTGGCTAGTCAGCGCACAGATACGCAGTATTTT | . | . | TRBJ2-3 | TRBV29-1
CASSIRGGTEAFF | TGTGCCAGTAGTATACGGGGGGGAACTGAAGCTTTCTTT | . | . | TRBJ1-1 | TRBV19
CASSYFQEGTEAFF | TGTGCCAGCAGTTACTTCCAGGAGGGCACTGAAGCTTTCTTT | . | . | TRBJ1-1 | TRBV6-2/TRBV6-3
CASSLGAGGPGNEQFF | TGTGCCAGCAGCTTGGGTGCGGGAGGGCCGGGAAATGAGCAGTTCTTC | few | TRBD2 | TRBJ2-1 | TRBV5-4
CAWKRDRQNTEAFF | TGTGCCTGGAAGAGGGACAGACAGAACACTGAAGCTTTCTTT | . | TRBD1 | TRBJ1-1 | TRBV30
CASTRLANTEAFF | TGTGCCAGCACCCGCCTAGCCAACACTGAAGCTTTCTTT | . | . | TRBJ1-1 | TRBV27
CASSSQGAYEQYF | TGTGCCAGCAGCTCACAGGGGGCCTACGAGCAGTACTTC | . | TRBD1 | TRBJ2-7 | TRBV5-5
CASSMTFTADGYTF | TGTGCCAGTAGTATGACGTTCACAGCAGATGGCTACACCTTC | . | . | TRBJ1-2 | TRBV19
CASSERLNTEAFF | TGTGCCAGCAGTGAGAGGCTCAACACTGAAGCTTTCTTT | . | . | TRBJ1-1 | TRBV6-1
CASSKQGPNQPQHF | TGTGCCAGCAGTAAACAGGGACCCAATCAGCCCCAGCATTTT | . | . | TRBJ1-5 | TRBV6-5
CASSSPGTADTQYF | TGTGCCAGCAGCTCTCCCGGGACAGCAGATACGCAGTATTTT | . | TRBD1 | TRBJ2-3 | TRBV11-3
CASSLRGARNEQFF | TGTGCCAGCAGCTTACGGGGGGCACGCAATGAGCAGTTCTTC | once | . | TRBJ2-1 | TRBV13